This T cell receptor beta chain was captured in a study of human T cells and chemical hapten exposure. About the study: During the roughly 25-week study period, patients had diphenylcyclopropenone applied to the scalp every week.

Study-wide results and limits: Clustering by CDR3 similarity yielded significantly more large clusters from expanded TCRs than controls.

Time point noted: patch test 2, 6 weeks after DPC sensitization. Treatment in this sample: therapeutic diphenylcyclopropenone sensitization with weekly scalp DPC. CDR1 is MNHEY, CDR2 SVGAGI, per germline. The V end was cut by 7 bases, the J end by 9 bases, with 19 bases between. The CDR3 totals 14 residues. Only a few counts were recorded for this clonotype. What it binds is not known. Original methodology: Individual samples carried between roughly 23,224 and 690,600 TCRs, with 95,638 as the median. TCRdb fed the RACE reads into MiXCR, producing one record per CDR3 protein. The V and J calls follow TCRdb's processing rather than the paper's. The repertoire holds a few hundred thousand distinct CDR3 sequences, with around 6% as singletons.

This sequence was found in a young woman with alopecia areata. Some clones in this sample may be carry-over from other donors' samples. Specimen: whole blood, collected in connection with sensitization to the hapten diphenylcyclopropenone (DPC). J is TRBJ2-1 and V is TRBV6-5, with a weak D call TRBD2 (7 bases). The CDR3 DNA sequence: TGTGCCAGCACCTCCTCGGGGGGCCTCTTTGAGCAGTTCTTC. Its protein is CASTSSGGLFEQFF.